This T cell receptor (beta chain) was captured by sequencing in a study of CD8+CD57+ T cells in acquired aplastic anemia. Concerning this clonotype itself: Possible read error: a much larger clone is one base away.

Template material for TCR beta VDJ and CDR3 profiling consisted of genomic DNA. TCRdb re-derived calls from the reads in MiXCR, one entry per CDR3 protein. The table shows 150,000 to 200,000 distinct CDR3 sequences, with less than 60% occurring only once. Individuals selected for sequencing had exhibited CD8+CD57+ cell expansion on flow cytometry. The germline V gene has CDR1 SEHNR and CDR2 FQNEAQ (reference sequence). The CDR3 is 14 amino acids. This TCR was recovered from a human donor with aplastic anemia. The gene calls are TRBV7-9 and TRBJ1-1; D remains unclear. The sequenced sample was sorted CD4+, CD8+, or CD8+CD57+ T cells (not recorded which) from PBMCs. The CDR3 protein is CASSLLDTNTGAFF. As DNA, the CDR3 is TGTGCCAGCAGTTTGCTCGATACGAACACTGGAGCTTTCTTT.